These 23 T cell receptor beta chains were all obtained from the same sample, sequenced in a study of CD8 T cells in ankylosing spondylitis. TCRdb reprocessed the 5' RACE reads with MiXCR, giving one entry per CDR3 protein. The sample contains 350,000 to 450,000 distinct CDR3 sequences, 20% to 25% of which appear only once. The material sequenced was blood, either unsorted or a sorted T cell fraction (not recorded which). These receptors all stem from a male donor with ankylosing spondylitis or in good health (not recorded which).

This clonotype was found a few times. V and J are TRBV7-8 and TRBJ2-1, with 8 nucleotides matching TRBD2. The CDR3 contains 15 residues. V was pared by 0 bases and J by 8 bases, with 6 bases of the junction left unmatched. The germline gives CDR1 SGHVS, CDR2 FQNEAQ. This CDR3 reads CASSLARGGFYEQFF. The CDR3 DNA reads TGTGCCAGCAGCTTAGCCCGGGGGGGCTTCTATGAGCAGTTCTTC. The complete variable domain, with remaining parts taken from reference TRBV7-8 and TRBJ2-1, reads GAGVSQSPRYKVAKRGQDVALRCDPISGHVSLFWYQQALGQGPEFLTYFQNEAQLDKSGLPSDRFFAERPEGSVSTLKIQRTQQEDSAVYLCASSLARGGFYEQFFGPGTRLTVL.

This clonotype was found many times. This chain joins TRBV6-2 or TRBV6-3 and TRBJ2-5; no firm D call. V lost 2 bases and J 1 base, leaving 8 bases between the germline ends. The CDR3 totals 14 residues. The germline gives CDR1 MNHEY, CDR2 SVGEGT. CDR3: CASSYRTAQETQYF. CDR3 sequence (DNA): TGTGCCAGCAGTTACAGAACAGCCCAAGAGACCCAGTACTTC.

This chain uses TRBV13 with TRBJ1-1; D perhaps matches TRBD1 (6 bases). V lost 4 bases, J lost 1 base, and 13 bases lay in between. The CDR3 consists of 15 residues. Germline V CDR1 and CDR2: PRHDT, FYEKMQ (reference sequence). CDR3 nucleotide sequence: TGTGCCAGCAGCTCTACACAGGGAGGGAACACTGAAGCTTTCTTT. It specifies CASSSTQGGNTEAFF.

This chain joins TRBV6-2 or TRBV6-3 and TRBJ2-4; D gene uncertain. Germline CDR1 MNHEY, CDR2 SVGEGT. V gave up 0 bases and J gave up 5 bases, with 14 bases separating them. This CDR3 is built from 16 residues. CDR3 sequence (DNA): TGTGCCAGCAGTTACTCGACCCGTGATATAGAAAACATTCAGTACTTC. This sequence encodes CASSYSTRDIENIQYF.

This chain connects TRBV6-1 to TRBJ1-1; 9 bases are a match to TRBD1. Trimming took 6 bases from V and 6 from J; bases not matched to a gene: 8. The CDR3 is made up of 14 amino acids. Germline loops: CDR1 MNHNS, CDR2 SASEGT. The CDR3 DNA reads as TGTGCCAGCAGCCCGGGACAGGGTGGCGCTGAAGCTTTCTTT. Protein sequence: CASSPGQGGAEAFF.

The V gene is TRBV19, the J gene TRBJ2-2; TRBD1 matches 7 bases. CDR1 LNHDA and CDR2 SQIVND come from the germline V gene (reference sequence). The CDR3 is 15 residues long. The junction had 4 bases not matched to a gene; V was cut back by 5 bases and J by 1 base. The CDR3 region has the DNA TGTGCCAGTAGTGCTCGACAGGGGAACACCGGGGAGCTGTTTTTT. Residues: CASSARQGNTGELFF.

This clonotype was counted a single time. This sequence joins TRBV10-3 and TRBJ2-1; 14 positions match TRBD2. Germline-derived CDR1 and CDR2 are ENHRY and SYGVKD. This CDR3 has 16 residues. V lost 4 bases, J lost 8 bases, and 7 bases stayed unmatched. In DNA, the CDR3 is TGTGCCATCAGTGCCCTGACTAGCGGGGGGGCAGATGAGCAGTTCTTC. Its protein product is CAISALTSGGADEQFF.

By proportion, this clonotype is medium-sized. The chain carries TRBV3-1 and TRBJ2-3, with a weak D call TRBD2 (6 bases). The V gene's germline CDR1 is LGHDT and CDR2 YNNKEL (reference sequence). V was cut by 6 bases and J by 0 bases, with 19 bases left in between. The CDR3 spans 17 residues. The CDR3 nucleotides are TGTGCCAGCAGTGGGTATGGGAGCGGGCGTAGCACAGATACGCAGTATTTT. Its translation: CASSGYGSGRSTDTQYF.

This clonotype was detected only a few times. The junction departs from the called germline gene at one end, perhaps through a read error. V gene TRBV7-7 combines with J gene TRBJ2-5, with 9 bases fitting TRBD1. This CDR3 contains 15 residues. Germline values: CDR1 SSHAT, CDR2 FNYEAQ (reference sequence). CDR3 in amino acids: CASSFPETGGETQYF. The CDR3 coding sequence is TGTGCTAGCAGCTTCCCCGAGACAGGGGGGGAGACCCAGTACTTC.

The CDR3 DNA reads as TGTGCCAGCAGCCAAGATCTTGAGGCTAGCGGGGTCAGAACCGGGGAGCTGTTTTTT. Encoded protein: CASSQDLEASGVRTGELFF. The V call is TRBV3-1, the J call TRBJ2-2; 9 nucleotides match TRBD2. CDR1 is LGHDT, CDR2 YNNKEL, per germline (reference sequence). Trimming removed 0 bases from V and 5 bases from J; junction bases left unmatched: 13. CDR3 size: 19 residues.

The sample holds a few counts of this clonotype. The chain combines TRBV7-7 with TRBJ2-1; 14 bases are shared with TRBD2. Looked up from germline, CDR1 is SSHAT and CDR2 is FNYEAQ (reference sequence). This CDR3 is 16 amino acids long. V shed 4 bases and J 3 bases; nucleotides not matched to a gene: 2. CDR3 bases: TGTGCCAGCAGCTACGGGACTAGCGGGGGCTACAATGAGCAGTTCTTC. It specifies CASSYGTSGGYNEQFF.

This clonotype was seen at least ten times. The chain recombines TRBV12-3 or TRBV12-4 with TRBJ2-1; 10 nucleotides align to TRBD2. J was trimmed by 2 bases and V by 4 bases; bases with no gene match: 5. The CDR3 loop spans 16 amino acids. The CDR3 DNA reads as TGTGCCAGCAGTTCCCCCCTAGCGGGGGCCTACAATGAGCAGTTCTTC. Protein: CASSSPLAGAYNEQFF.

This clonotype was seen a few times. This rearrangement joins TRBV20-1 to TRBJ2-7, with 10 bases matching TRBD1. V lost 5 bases and J lost 4; bases outside the gene matches: 11. Germline loops: CDR1 DFQATT, CDR2 SNEGSKA (reference sequence). This CDR3 comprises 15 residues. This chain's CDR3 is CSAGTSTGGAYEQYF. The CDR3 DNA reads as TGCAGTGCTGGAACCTCGACAGGGGGCGCTTACGAGCAGTACTTC.

This clonotype was counted a few times. This chain joins TRBV5-1 and TRBJ2-1; 9 bases map to TRBD1. The V and J ends lost 9 bases and 3 bases, in that order; junction bases with no gene match: 10. Germline V gene sequence: CDR1 SGHRS, CDR2 YFSETQ. The CDR3 is 15 residues long. CDR3 bases: TGCGCCACCAACCCCGGGACAGGGATCTACAATGAGCAGTTCTTC. This codes for CATNPGTGIYNEQFF.

The V gene is TRBV4-2, the J gene TRBJ2-1, with 9 bases that match TRBD2. The CDR3 covers 16 residues. Germline V gives CDR1 LGHNA, CDR2 YNFKEQ. The ends lost 0 bases at V and 4 bases at J; junction bases unmatched: 4. CDR3 protein: CASSQERGGIYNEQFF. In DNA, the CDR3 is TGTGCCAGCAGCCAAGAGCGGGGGGGCATATACAATGAGCAGTTCTTC.

The chain recombines TRBV29-1 with TRBJ2-7, with D maybe TRBD1 (5 bases). The CDR3 length is 13 residues. Germline CDR1 is SQVTM and CDR2 is ANQGSEA. Trimming removed 4 bases at V and 0 bases at J, with 10 bases between. CDR3 sequence: CSVADTISYEQYF. In DNA, the CDR3 is TGCAGCGTTGCGGACACTATCTCCTACGAGCAGTACTTC.

Ten or more counts support this clonotype. This sequence joins TRBV12-3 or TRBV12-4 and TRBJ2-7, with D unclear. The ends were cut back, 3 bases at V and 7 bases at J, with 7 bases in the middle. The CDR3 runs to 11 residues. CDR3 sequence (DNA): TGTGCCAGCAGTTTCTCTATAGAGCAGTACTTC. Residues: CASSFSIEQYF.

The genes are TRBV5-1 and TRBJ2-2; unclear D gene. The V and J ends lost 2 bases and 5 bases respectively, with 10 bases between them. Per the germline V gene, CDR1 is SGHRS and CDR2 is YFSETQ. This CDR3 is 14 amino acids long. The CDR3, as DNA: TGCGCCAGCAGCTTCCGGGCCGAAACCGGGGAGCTGTTTTTT. It specifies CASSFRAETGELFF.

The V and J genes are TRBV11-2 and TRBJ2-5, with D perhaps matching TRBD2 (7 bases). V lost 0 bases, J lost 2 bases, and 13 bases lay in between. This CDR3 spans 16 amino acids. CDR1 and CDR2 from the germline V gene are SGHAT and FQNNGV. CDR3 sequence (DNA): TGTGCCAGCAGCTTAGAAGGGGGGGCCTTGCAAGAGACCCAGTACTTC. Translating it yields CASSLEGGALQETQYF.

The chain employs TRBV6-5 and TRBJ2-2; the D gene is possibly TRBD2 (5 bases). Trimming took off 0 bases at V and 7 bases at J, with 15 bases between the two ends. This CDR3 spans 16 amino acids. Germline V CDR1 and CDR2: MNHEY, SVGAGI. The CDR3 sequence: CASSYSKAGVVGELFF. The CDR3 DNA reads TGTGCCAGCAGTTACTCGAAGGCCGGGGTGGTCGGGGAGCTGTTTTTT.

This clonotype was observed a few times. The chain has TRBV7-2 and TRBJ2-7, with 8 bases aligning to TRBD2. This CDR3 has 16 residues. Germline values: CDR1 SGHTA, CDR2 FQGNSA. The ends lost 3 bases at V and 2 bases at J; junction bases unmatched: 9. For the CDR3, the DNA is TGTGCCAGCAGCTTTCGGTCCCGGGGGGGTCCCTACGAGCAGTACTTC. The encoded protein is CASSFRSRGGPYEQYF.

This clonotype was observed a handful of times. The rearrangement links TRBV20-1 to TRBJ2-7; D unresolved. V dropped 3 bases and J dropped 4 bases, with 10 bases sitting between them. The germline gives CDR1 DFQATT, CDR2 SNEGSKA (reference sequence). The CDR3 has 12 residues. The CDR3 region is CSARAAPYEQYF. The CDR3 region has the DNA TGCAGTGCTAGGGCGGCTCCTTACGAGCAGTACTTC.

V is TRBV11-3 and J is TRBJ2-5; 10 bases are shared with TRBD2. This CDR3 is 17 amino acids long. The ends lost 1 base at V and 5 bases at J; junction bases unmatched: 10. The V gene's germline CDR1 is SGHNT and CDR2 YENEEA. CDR3 sequence reads: CASSLVSKRGGRETQYF. The CDR3 DNA sequence: TGTGCCAGCAGCTTAGTTTCCAAGCGGGGGGGCCGCGAGACCCAGTACTTC.